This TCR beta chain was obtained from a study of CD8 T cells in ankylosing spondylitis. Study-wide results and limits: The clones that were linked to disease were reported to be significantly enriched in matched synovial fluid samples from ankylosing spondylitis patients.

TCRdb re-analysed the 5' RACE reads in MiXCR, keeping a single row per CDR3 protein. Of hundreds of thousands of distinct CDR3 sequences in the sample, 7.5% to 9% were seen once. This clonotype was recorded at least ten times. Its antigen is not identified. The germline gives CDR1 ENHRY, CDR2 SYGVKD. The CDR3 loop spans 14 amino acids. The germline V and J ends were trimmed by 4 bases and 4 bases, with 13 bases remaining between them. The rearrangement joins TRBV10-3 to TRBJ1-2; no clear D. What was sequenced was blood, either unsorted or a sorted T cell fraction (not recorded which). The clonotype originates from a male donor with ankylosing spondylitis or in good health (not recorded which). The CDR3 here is CAISAYRESYGYTF. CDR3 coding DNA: TGTGCCATCAGTGCTTACCGGGAGTCCTATGGCTACACCTTC.